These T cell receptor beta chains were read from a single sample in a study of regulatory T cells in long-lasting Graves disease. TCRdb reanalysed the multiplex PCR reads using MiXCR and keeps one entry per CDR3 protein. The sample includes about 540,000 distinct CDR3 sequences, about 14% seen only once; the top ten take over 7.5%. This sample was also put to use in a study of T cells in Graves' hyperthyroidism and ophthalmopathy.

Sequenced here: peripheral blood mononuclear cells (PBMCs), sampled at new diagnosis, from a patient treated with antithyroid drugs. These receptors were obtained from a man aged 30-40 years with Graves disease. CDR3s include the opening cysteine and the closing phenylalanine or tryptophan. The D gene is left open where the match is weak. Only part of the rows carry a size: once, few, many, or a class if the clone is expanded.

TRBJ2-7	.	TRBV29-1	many	TGCAGCGCCGCTGACAGCTCCTACGAGCAGTACTTC	CSAADSSYEQYF
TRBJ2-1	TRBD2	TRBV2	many	TGTGCCAGCAGGGACGGGACTAGCGGGACTCAGTACAATGAGCAGTTCTTC	CASRDGTSGTQYNEQFF
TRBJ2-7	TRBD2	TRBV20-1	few	TGCAGTGCTGCGGGACTAGCGGGAGCAACCTCCTACGAGCAGTACTTC	CSAAGLAGATSYEQYF
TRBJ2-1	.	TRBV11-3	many	TGTGCCAGCAGCTTAGGCCTCGTCGGTGAGCAGTTCTTC	CASSLGLVGEQFF
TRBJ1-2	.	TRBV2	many	TGTGCCAGCAGAGGGGTCTATGGCTACACCTTC	CASRGVYGYTF
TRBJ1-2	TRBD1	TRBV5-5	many	TGTGCCAGCAGCTATAGGACAGGAGTGAACTATGGCTACACCTTC	CASSYRTGVNYGYTF
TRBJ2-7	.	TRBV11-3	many	TGTGCCAGCAGCTTAGGGGACGGCTACGAGCAGTACTTC	CASSLGDGYEQYF
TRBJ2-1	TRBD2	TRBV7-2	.	TGTGCCAGCAACCTTACTAGCGGGTCCTACAATGAGCAGTTCTTC	CASNLTSGSYNEQFF
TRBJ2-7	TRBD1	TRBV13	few	TGTGCCAGCAGCGAACGGACAGGAATATACGAGCAGTACTTC	CASSERTGIYEQYF
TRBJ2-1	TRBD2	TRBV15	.	TGTGCCACCCGGTCGGGGGGGCTGCTAGGTCCTAATGAGCAGTTCTTC	CATRSGGLLGPNEQFF
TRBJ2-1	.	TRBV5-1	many	TGCGCCAGCAGCTCCCGCGGGGATAGCTCCTACAATGAGCAGTTCTTC	CASSSRGDSSYNEQFF
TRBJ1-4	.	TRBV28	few	TGTGCCAGCAGTTCCCTTCTTAGACGAGAAAAACTGTTTTTT	CASSSLLRREKLFF
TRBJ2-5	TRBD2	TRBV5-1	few	TGCGCCAGCAGCTTGGGGTCCAGCGGGAGGGCCCAGGAGACCCAGTACTTC	CASSLGSSGRAQETQYF
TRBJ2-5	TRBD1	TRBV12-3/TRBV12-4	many	TGTGCCAGCAGTTTCGGGGGACAGGGCCAAGAGACCCAGTACTTC	CASSFGGQGQETQYF
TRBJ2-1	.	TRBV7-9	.	TGTGCCAGCAGCTTCCAGGTGGGAGTCTACAATGAGCAGTTCTTC	CASSFQVGVYNEQFF
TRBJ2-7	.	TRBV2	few	TGTGCCAGCAGCGAGGAGGGGGGACTACCATACGAGCAGTACTTC	CASSEEGGLPYEQYF
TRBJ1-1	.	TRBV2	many	TGTGCCAGCAGGTCTGTGCGGAAGGACACTGAAGCTTTCTTT	CASRSVRKDTEAFF
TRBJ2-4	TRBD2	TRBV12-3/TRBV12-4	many	TGTGCCAGCAGTCCTAGACTAGCGGAAAACATTCAGTACTTC	CASSPRLAENIQYF
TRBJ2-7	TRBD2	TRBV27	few	TGTGCCAGCAGTGTAGCGGGAGTAATATCCTACGAGCAGTACTTC	CASSVAGVISYEQYF
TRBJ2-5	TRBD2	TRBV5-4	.	TGTGCCAGCAGCCTGCTGGCGGGAGGGTTAGAGACCCAGTACTTC	CASSLLAGGLETQYF
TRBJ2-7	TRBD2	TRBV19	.	TGTGCCAGTAGTGCCAGGAGCGGGAGAGGCTACGAGCAGTACTTC	CASSARSGRGYEQYF
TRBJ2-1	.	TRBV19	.	TGTGCCACGGCATTAAGACCGGACTCCCACAATGAGCAGTTCTTC	CATALRPDSHNEQFF
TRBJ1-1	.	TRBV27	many	TGTGCCAGCTCTCAGGGTTTAAACACTGAAGCTTTCTTT	CASSQGLNTEAFF
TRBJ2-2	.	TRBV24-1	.	TGTGCCACTTTAGGACGGAACACCGGGGAGCTGTTTTTT	CATLGRNTGELFF
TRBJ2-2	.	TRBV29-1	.	TGCAGCGTTGACGGGGCAGGGGTTAGCGGGGAGCTGTTTTTT	CSVDGAGVSGELFF
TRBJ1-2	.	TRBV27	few	TGTGCCAGCAGTTTATGGGAAAGTGGCGGCTACACCTTC	CASSLWESGGYTF
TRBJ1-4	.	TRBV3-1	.	TGTGCCAGCAGCCGATCCCTAAAGGAAGTTGCAACTAATGAAAAACTGTTTTTT	CASSRSLKEVATNEKLFF
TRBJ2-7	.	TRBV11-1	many	TGCGCCAGCAGCTTGGAGATGGGCAGAACCTACGAGCAGTACTTC	CASSLEMGRTYEQYF
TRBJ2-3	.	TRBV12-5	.	TGTGCTAGTGGTTTGGGGTTCCAGACAGATACGCAGTATTTT	CASGLGFQTDTQYF
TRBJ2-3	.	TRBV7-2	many	TGTGCCAGCAGCTTTTCGACTGGCACAGATACGCAGTATTTT	CASSFSTGTDTQYF
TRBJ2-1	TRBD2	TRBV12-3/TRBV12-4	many	TGTGCCAGCAGTGGGACTAGCGGCTACAATGAGCAGTTCTTC	CASSGTSGYNEQFF
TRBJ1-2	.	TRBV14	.	TGTGCCAGCAGCCAAAGATCGGAACAGAGCTATGGCTACACCTTC	CASSQRSEQSYGYTF
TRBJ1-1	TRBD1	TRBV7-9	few	TGTGCCAGCAGCCCCGACAGGGGAATGAACACTGAAGCTTTCTTT	CASSPDRGMNTEAFF